Shown below are 27 T cell receptor beta chains from a single sample sequenced in a study of T cell clonality in common variable immunodeficiency. Study-wide results and caveats: Reportedly, TCR beta sequences from common variable immunodeficiency showed fewer deletions and N-nucleotide insertions.

Assay: immunoSEQ multiplex PCR; the TCRdb copy retains only in-frame clones and omits some. The repertoire consists of 35,000 or so clones, none detected only once. Antigens of these TCRs are unknown. The sequenced material came from peripheral blood mononuclear cells. The source is a human donor with common variable immunodeficiency.

This clone was counted at least ten times. The CDR3 is cut off 3 residues early in the read; its end comes from the germline J gene. The chain uses TRBV4-2 and TRBJ2-1; TRBD2 matches at 7 bases. The CDR3 sequence is 16 residues long. Unmatched junction bases numbered 3, after V lost 1 base and J lost 0 bases. Germline loops: CDR1 LGHNA, CDR2 YNFKEQ. CDR3 bases read: TGTGCCAGCAGCCAAGGGGAGGGGTCCTCCTACAATGAG. It encodes CASSQGEGSSYNE. The whole CDR3 region reads CASSQGEGSSYNEQFF.

Comment on this clone: The CDR3 is cut off 3 residues early in the read; its end comes from the germline J gene. This chain uses TRBV6-2 or TRBV6-3 with TRBJ1-1; TRBD1 matches at 7 bases. The trim removed 2 bases at V and 4 bases at J, leaving 7 bases unmatched. Per germline, CDR1 MNHEY and CDR2 SVGEGT. The CDR3 extends over 15 amino acids. The covered CDR3 bases are TGTGCCAGCAGTTACAACGACAGGGAAGGCACTGAA. This gives the protein CASSYNDREGTE. The full CDR3 sequence reads CASSYNDREGTEAFF.

This clone came up a few times. The read is 3 residues too short to cover the CDR3 end, so that end is filled in from the germline J gene. The rearrangement joins TRBV19 to TRBJ2-7; a weak D match, TRBD1 (5 bases). The CDR3 runs 17 residues. CDR1 and CDR2 (germline): LNHDA, SQIVND (reference sequence). Trimming took 2 bases from V and 3 from J, leaving 20 bases between them. The part of the CDR3 DNA that was read is TGTGCCAGTAGTATAAAGACCGGGCAGGGATTTAGCTACGAG. The encoded protein is CASSIKTGQGFSYE. The whole CDR3 sequence reads CASSIKTGQGFSYEQYF.

This clone was picked up many times. The sequenced fragment ends 3 residues before the CDR3 boundary, so the rest is inferred from the germline J gene. The chain employs TRBV5-1 and TRBJ2-2; 8 nucleotides align to TRBD1. CDR3 length: 15 residues. With 4 bases clipped from V and 6 bases from J, the junction kept 8 bases outside the gene matches. Germline CDR1 reads SGHRS; CDR2 reads YFSETQ. The CDR3 protein is CASSPMDRAAGELFF. The sequenced CDR3 bases are TGCGCCAGCAGCCCCATGGACAGGGCCGCCGGGGAG.

This clone occurred a few times. The read halts 3 residues ahead of the CDR3 end, with the missing end drawn from the germline J gene. The rearrangement joins TRBV2 to TRBJ2-7, with 9 bases fitting TRBD1. The V gene's germline CDR1 is SNHLY and CDR2 FYNNEI. This CDR3 spans 19 amino acids. V was pared by 5 bases and J by 0 bases, with 17 bases of the junction left unmatched. CDR3 protein: CASSTPILRPGQGSYEQYF. Partial CDR3 DNA: TGTGCCAGCAGTACCCCAATTCTTCGACCGGGACAGGGCTCCTACGAG.

This clone was counted many times. The CDR3 loop is CSARDQRPSGLSYEQYF. CDR3 DNA, as far as it was read: TGCAGTGCTAGAGATCAGAGGCCTAGCGGCCTCTCCTACGAG. The chain has TRBV20-1 and TRBJ2-7, with 7 bases lining up with TRBD2. With the read ending 3 residues before the CDR3 end, the germline J gene is used to fill in that end. CDR3 length: 17 residues. The J segment lost 0 bases and the V segment lost 0 bases, leaving 11 bases of the junction unmatched. CDR1 is DFQATT and CDR2 is SNEGSKA in the germline V gene (reference sequence).

Worth noting for this clone: The read comes to an end 3 residues before the CDR3 does, leaving the germline J gene to fill in the end. The chain carries TRBV6-2 or TRBV6-3 and TRBJ1-3; D unresolved. The CDR3 has 15 amino acids. Germline V gives CDR1 MNHEY, CDR2 SVGEGT. The V and J ends lost 5 bases and 3 bases respectively, with 14 bases between them. CDR3 residues: CASSQPAGIGNTIYF. CDR3 DNA, as far as it was read: TGTGCCAGCAGTCAGCCTGCGGGAATTGGAAACACC.

With respect to this clone: The CDR3 end lies 3 residues beyond the end of the read and is filled in from the germline J gene. J is TRBJ1-5 and V is TRBV19, with D perhaps TRBD1 (5 bases). Deletions cut 3 bases from V and 2 bases from J, with 11 bases between. This CDR3 is built from 15 residues. CDR1 and CDR2 from the germline V gene are LNHDA and SQIVND (reference sequence). This CDR3 reads CASSMPWGRNQPQHF. CDR3 DNA (partial): TGTGCCAGTAGTATGCCCTGGGGCCGCAATCAGCCC.

This clone was seen repeatedly, ten times or more. The observed sequence ends 3 residues before the CDR3 terminus, with the missing tail filled in from the germline J gene. This chain links TRBV5-1 with TRBJ2-1; the match to TRBD1 covers 11 bases. The CDR3 has 15 residues. Germline V gives CDR1 SGHRS, CDR2 YFSETQ. The trim removed 4 bases at V and 5 bases at J, leaving 5 bases unmatched. CDR3 amino acids: CASSGTGGSDNEQFF. CDR3 DNA, as far as it was read: TGCGCCAGCAGCGGGACAGGGGGTTCGGACAATGAG.

This clone was counted only a few times. The read ends 3 residues shy of where the CDR3 ends; the end is completed using the germline J gene. This chain uses TRBV2 with TRBJ1-2, with D possibly being TRBD1 (6 bases). CDR3 length: 14 residues. The germline V gene has CDR1 SNHLY and CDR2 FYNNEI. V gave up 8 bases and J gave up 5 bases, with 18 bases separating them. This chain's CDR3 is CASQNREVEYGYTF. The part of the CDR3 DNA that was read is TGTGCCAGCCAGAACAGGGAAGTTGAGTATGGC.

This clone came up many times. The read halts 3 residues ahead of the CDR3 end, with the missing end drawn from the germline J gene. This chain joins TRBV30 and TRBJ1-2, with 10 bases aligning to TRBD1. This CDR3 is 16 amino acids long. V gave up 5 bases and J gave up 4 bases; unmatched junction bases: 13. Germline CDR1 is GTSNPN and CDR2 is SVGIG (reference sequence). CDR3 in amino acids: CAWAPPGTGVGYGYTF. CDR3 DNA (partial): TGTGCCTGGGCCCCTCCCGGGACAGGGGTAGGCTATGGC.

Many counts were recorded for this clone. The read finishes 3 residues shy of the CDR3 end, and the germline J gene is used to complete it. V gene TRBV20-1 combines with J gene TRBJ2-5; 9 bases match TRBD2. The V gene's germline CDR1 is DFQATT and CDR2 SNEGSKA (reference sequence). The CDR3 is 15 residues long. The ends lost 0 bases at V and 5 bases at J; junction bases unmatched: 7. The sequenced part of the CDR3 DNA is TGCAGTGCTAGAGATGGGCGGGGGGGCGTGGAGACC. Its translation: CSARDGRGGVET. The full CDR3 protein reads CSARDGRGGVETQYF.

This clone was seen ten or more times. The missing CDR3 end, 3 residues past where the read stops, is filled in from the germline J gene. This chain links TRBV20-1 with TRBJ1-3; 7 positions agree with TRBD1. The CDR3 runs to 17 residues. The V gene end was trimmed by 6 bases and the J gene end by 2 bases; junction bases not matched to a gene: 16. The germline V gene encodes CDR1 DFQATT and CDR2 SNEGSKA (reference sequence). The CDR3 spells CSAANWGQRETGNTIYF. The covered CDR3 bases are TGCAGTGCCGCTAACTGGGGACAGCGGGAAACTGGAAACACC.

This clone appeared a few times. Sequencing ends 3 residues short of the CDR3 end; the germline J gene provides the rest. The V gene is TRBV30, the J gene TRBJ2-1; the match to TRBD2 covers 10 bases. V lost 3 bases to trimming and J lost 4 bases; unmatched junction nucleotides: 3. The germline V gene has CDR1 GTSNPN and CDR2 SVGIG (reference sequence). This CDR3 region has 14 residues. Here the CDR3 reads CAWRLAGEYNEQFF. CDR3 DNA, as far as it was read: TGTGCCTGGAGGCTAGCGGGGGAGTACAATGAG. Complete variable domain (other parts from reference TRBV30 and TRBJ2-1): SQTIHQWPATLVQPVGSPLSLECTVEGTSNPNLYWYRQAAGRGLQLLFYSVGIGQISSEVPQNLSASRPQDRQFILSSKKLLLSDSGFYLCAWRLAGEYNEQFFGPGTRLTVL.

This clone has ten or more counts. The read ends 3 residues early relative to the CDR3; the germline J gene fills the gap. The J gene is TRBJ1-2, the V gene TRBV4-2, with 11 nucleotides matching TRBD1. V lost 1 base and J lost 7; bases outside the gene matches: 2. The CDR3 extends over 14 amino acids. Germline-derived CDR1 and CDR2 are LGHNA and YNFKEQ. CDR3 loop: CASSQGTGGRGYTF. CDR3 DNA (partial): TGTGCCAGCAGCCAAGGGACAGGGGGCCGTGGC.

This clone was detected many times. Read sequence stops 3 residues before the CDR3 end, and the germline J gene provides the missing end. V is TRBV20-1 and J is TRBJ2-7; D might be TRBD2 (6 bases). The CDR3 loop spans 15 amino acids. The V end lost 2 bases, the J end lost 0 bases, and 14 bases lay between the germline ends. The germline V gene encodes CDR1 DFQATT and CDR2 SNEGSKA (reference sequence). This CDR3 reads CSARWVIGGSYEQYF. The sequenced CDR3 bases are TGCAGTGCTAGATGGGTGATCGGGGGCTCCTACGAG.

This clone showed up many times. The read finishes 3 residues shy of the CDR3 end, and the germline J gene is used to complete it. The J gene is TRBJ2-1, the V gene TRBV11-2; D not resolved. There are 13 residues in the CDR3. The germline V gene encodes CDR1 SGHAT and CDR2 FQNNGV. V was pared by 10 bases and J by 7 bases, with 17 bases between. The covered CDR3 bases are TGTGCCACCACGGTTGGGCTGAGGAATGAG. It encodes CATTVGLRNE. The whole CDR3 protein reads CATTVGLRNEQFF.

This clone was counted only a few times. The missing CDR3 end, 3 residues past where the read stops, is filled in from the germline J gene. V is TRBV6-1 and J is TRBJ2-7; TRBD1 might be the D (5 bases). The CDR3 runs 14 residues. Trimming removed 1 base from V and 1 base from J, with 8 bases in between. Germline V lookup: CDR1 MNHNS, CDR2 SASEGT. The DNA read from the CDR3 is TGTGCCAGCAGTGAAGGGGGCAAATCCTACGAG. This translates into CASSEGGKSYE. The entire CDR3 sequence reads CASSEGGKSYEQYF.

At least ten counts were recorded for this clone. The CDR3 sequence: CSVHRSTEAFF. Partial CDR3 DNA: TGCAGCGTACACAGGTCCACTGAA. The chain carries TRBV29-1 and TRBJ1-1; tentatively, D is TRBD1 (5 bases). The read terminates 3 residues ahead of where the CDR3 ends, so the germline J gene completes it. The CDR3 extends over 11 amino acids. Germline assignment: CDR1 SQVTM and CDR2 ANQGSEA. Trimming left V 6 bases short and J 4 bases short, with 9 bases between.

This clone was recorded at least ten times. The observed sequence ends 3 residues before the CDR3 terminus, with the missing tail filled in from the germline J gene. The chain recombines TRBV2 with TRBJ2-3; D perhaps matches TRBD1 (5 bases). The ends were cut back, 1 base at V and 6 bases at J, with 11 bases in the middle. CDR3 size: 14 residues. Germline assignment: CDR1 SNHLY and CDR2 FYNNEI. The CDR3 spells CASSEVSRVDTQYF. The covered CDR3 bases are TGTGCCAGCAGTGAAGTGTCCAGGGTGGATACG.

This clone occurred a few times. The read falls 3 residues short of the CDR3 end, and the missing part is taken from the germline J gene. Other nucleotide sequences in the sample specify the same CDR3. The rearrangement joins TRBV2 to TRBJ2-7, with D possibly matching TRBD2 (6 bases). V lost 6 bases and J 4 bases, leaving 16 bases between the germline ends. Germline loops: CDR1 SNHLY, CDR2 FYNNEI. The CDR3 length is 14 residues. The part of the CDR3 DNA that was read is TGTGCCAGCAGACCCACCTGGGGGGTGTACGAG. Translating it yields CASRPTWGVYE. The whole CDR3 is CASRPTWGVYEQYF. The variable domain in full, completed from reference TRBV2 and TRBJ2-7, reads EPEVTQTPSHQVTQMGQEVILRCVPISNHLYFYWYRQILGQKVEFLVSFYNNEISEKSEIFDDQFSVERPDGSNFTLKIRSTKLEDSAMYFCASRPTWGVYEQYFGPGTRLTVT.

A note on this clone: The read falls 3 residues short of the CDR3 end, and the missing part is taken from the germline J gene. The chain is built from TRBV19 and TRBJ1-5, with TRBD1 matching 8 bases. Germline V gene data show CDR1 as LNHDA and CDR2 as SQIVND (reference sequence). The CDR3 has 14 amino acids. The trim removed 6 bases at V and 6 bases at J, leaving 7 bases unmatched. CDR3 in amino acids: CASRQGVRGQPQHF. Incomplete CDR3 DNA: TGTGCCAGTAGACAGGGGGTTCGTGGTCAGCCC. The complete variable domain, with remaining parts taken from reference TRBV19 and TRBJ1-5, reads DGGITQSPKYLFRKEGQNVTLSCEQNLNHDAMYWYRQDPGQGLRLIYYSQIVNDFQKGDIAEGYSVSREKKESFPLTVTSAQKNPTAFYLCASRQGVRGQPQHFGDGTRLSIL.

This clone was recorded a few times. The read ends 3 residues shy of where the CDR3 ends; the end is completed using the germline J gene. The chain links TRBV7-2 to TRBJ2-7; 8 nucleotides line up with TRBD1. Looked up from germline, CDR1 is SGHTA and CDR2 is FQGNSA. The CDR3 is 14 amino acids. Unmatched junction bases numbered 5, after V lost 5 bases and J lost 2 bases. The part of the CDR3 DNA that was read is TGTGCCAGCAGCGGCCGGACAGGGACCTACGAG. It codes for CASSGRTGTYE. The whole CDR3 protein is CASSGRTGTYEQYF.

With respect to this clone: Read coverage stops 3 residues before the CDR3 terminus; the germline J gene supplies the remainder. V is TRBV23-1 and J is TRBJ2-1, with 10 positions matching TRBD1. TRBV23-1 is designated an ORF whose function remains uncertain. The ends lost 7 bases at V and 4 bases at J; junction bases unmatched: 4. The CDR3 is 14 amino acids. The CDR3 loop is CASTGQGNYNEQFF. Incomplete CDR3 DNA: TGCGCCAGCACGGGACAGGGGAATTACAATGAG.

Comment on this clone: Sequencing ends 3 residues short of the CDR3 end; the germline J gene provides the rest. V gene TRBV7-8 combines with J gene TRBJ1-1; the match to TRBD1 covers 9 bases. From germline, CDR1 is SGHVS and CDR2 FQNEAQ. The V segment lost 1 base and the J segment 0 bases; nucleotides outside the gene matches: 3. The CDR3 length is 16 residues. CDR3 residues: CASSLGTGALNTEAFF. The part of the CDR3 DNA that was read is TGTGCCAGCAGCTTAGGGACAGGGGCCTTGAACACTGAA.

This clone occurred a few times. The read is 3 residues too short to cover the CDR3 end, so that end is filled in from the germline J gene. The chain is built from TRBV2 and TRBJ2-5, with D possibly TRBD2 on 6 matching bases. Germline-derived CDR1 and CDR2 are SNHLY and FYNNEI. V gave up 4 bases and J gave up 2 bases, with 11 bases separating them. The CDR3 runs to 14 residues. The CDR3 here is CASSVGTPQETQYF. The sequenced part of the CDR3 DNA is TGTGCCAGCAGTGTCGGGACTCCTCAAGAGACC. Variable domain in full (rest from reference TRBV2 and TRBJ2-5): EPEVTQTPSHQVTQMGQEVILRCVPISNHLYFYWYRQILGQKVEFLVSFYNNEISEKSEIFDDQFSVERPDGSNFTLKIRSTKLEDSAMYFCASSVGTPQETQYFGPGTRLLVL.

A note on this clone: The read ends 3 residues early relative to the CDR3; the germline J gene fills the gap. This sequence joins TRBV18 and TRBJ1-5; 9 bases are a match to TRBD1. Losses at the gene ends were 4 bases for V and 6 bases for J; bases not matched to a gene: 10. Germline CDR1 reads KGHSH; CDR2 reads LQKENI. The CDR3 is 16 residues long. Partial CDR3 DNA: TGTGCCAGCTCACTAGGGACAGGGATCTCGAGTCAGCCC. Translated: CASSLGTGISSQP. The full CDR3 sequence reads CASSLGTGISSQPQHF.